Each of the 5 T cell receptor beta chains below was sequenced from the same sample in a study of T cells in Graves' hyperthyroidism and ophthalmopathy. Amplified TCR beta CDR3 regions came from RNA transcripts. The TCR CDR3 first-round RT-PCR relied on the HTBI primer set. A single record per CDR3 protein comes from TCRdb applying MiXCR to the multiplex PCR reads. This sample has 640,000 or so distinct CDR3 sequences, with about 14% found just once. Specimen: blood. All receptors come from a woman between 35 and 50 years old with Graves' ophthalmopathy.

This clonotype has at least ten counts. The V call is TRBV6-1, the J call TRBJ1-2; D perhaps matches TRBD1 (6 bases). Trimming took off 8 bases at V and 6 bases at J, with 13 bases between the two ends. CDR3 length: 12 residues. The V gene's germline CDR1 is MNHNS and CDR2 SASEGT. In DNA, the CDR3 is TGTGCCAGCCAGGGGCGTCTGAATGGCTACACCTTC. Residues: CASQGRLNGYTF.

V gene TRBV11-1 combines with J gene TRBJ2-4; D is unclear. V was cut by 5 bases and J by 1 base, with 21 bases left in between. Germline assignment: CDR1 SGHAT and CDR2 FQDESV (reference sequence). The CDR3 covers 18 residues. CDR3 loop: CASSPPLDGTAAKNIQYF. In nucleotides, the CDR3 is TGTGCCAGCAGCCCACCTCTAGACGGAACGGCGGCCAAAAACATTCAGTACTTC.

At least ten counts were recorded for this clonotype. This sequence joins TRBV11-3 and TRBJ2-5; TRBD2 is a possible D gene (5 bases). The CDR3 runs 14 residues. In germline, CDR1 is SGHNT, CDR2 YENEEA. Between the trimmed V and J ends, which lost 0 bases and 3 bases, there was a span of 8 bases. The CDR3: CASSLDFGEETQYF. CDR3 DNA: TGTGCCAGCAGCTTAGACTTCGGGGAAGAGACCCAGTACTTC.

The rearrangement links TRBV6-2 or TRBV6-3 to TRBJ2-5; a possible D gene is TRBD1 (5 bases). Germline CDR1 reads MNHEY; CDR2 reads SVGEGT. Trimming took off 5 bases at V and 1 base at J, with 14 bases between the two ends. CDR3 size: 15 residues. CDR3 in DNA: TGTGCCAGCAGTAGGGGTCCCCTAGGCCAAGAGACCCAGTACTTC. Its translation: CASSRGPLGQETQYF.

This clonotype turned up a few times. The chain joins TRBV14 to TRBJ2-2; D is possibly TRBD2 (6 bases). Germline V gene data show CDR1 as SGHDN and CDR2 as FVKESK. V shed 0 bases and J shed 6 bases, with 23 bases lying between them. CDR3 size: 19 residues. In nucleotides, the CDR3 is TGTGCCAGCAGCCAAGAAATACGCCGGGAGAACGTCTTGGCCGGGGAGCTGTTTTTT. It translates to CASSQEIRRENVLAGELFF.